Sequencing of this T cell receptor beta chain was carried out in a study of OX40 agonist ivuxolimab in advanced cancers. In the study overall: As their treatment, patients were administered ivuxolimab, an agonistic anti-OX40 (CD134) antibody. Cancers in dose escalation were hepatocellular, melanoma, renal cell and head and neck. The group had a mean age of about 65 years, ranged from about 20 to 80, and was 82.7% male. Partial responses were recorded for three patients, including one with hepatocellular carcinoma and two with cutaneous melanoma.

Method: immunoSEQ multiplex PCR; TCRdb's copy keeps in-frame clones and lacks some. The sample has fewer than 100,000 clones, roughly 80% seen once. J lost 5 bases, V lost 5 bases, and 10 bases had no gene match. This CDR3 is built from 16 residues. Germline V gene sequence: CDR1 SGHVS, CDR2 FQNEAQ. This TCR was recovered from an adult with an advanced solid tumor such as melanoma, head and neck, liver or kidney cancer. The material sequenced was CD4+ or CD8+ T cells sorted from blood, taken in a trial of the OX40 agonist ivuxolimab. The gene calls are TRBV7-8 and TRBJ1-4, with 8 bases identical to TRBD1. CDR3 loop: CASSPGTGIENEKLFF. In nucleotides, the CDR3 is TGTGCCAGCAGCCCCGGGACAGGAATAGAGAATGAAAAACTGTTTTTT.